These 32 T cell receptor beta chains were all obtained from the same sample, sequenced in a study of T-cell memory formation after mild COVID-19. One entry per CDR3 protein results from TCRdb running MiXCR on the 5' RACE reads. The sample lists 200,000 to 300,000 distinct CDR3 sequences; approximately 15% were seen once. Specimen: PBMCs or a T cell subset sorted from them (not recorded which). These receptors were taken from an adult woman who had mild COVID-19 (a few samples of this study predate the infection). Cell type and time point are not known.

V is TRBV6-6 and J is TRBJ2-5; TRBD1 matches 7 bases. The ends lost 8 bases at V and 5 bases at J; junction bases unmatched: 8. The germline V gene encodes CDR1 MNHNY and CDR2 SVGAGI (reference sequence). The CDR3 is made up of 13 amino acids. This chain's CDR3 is CASCRARGETQYF. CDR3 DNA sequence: TGTGCCAGCTGCCGGGCCAGGGGGGAGACCCAGTACTTC.

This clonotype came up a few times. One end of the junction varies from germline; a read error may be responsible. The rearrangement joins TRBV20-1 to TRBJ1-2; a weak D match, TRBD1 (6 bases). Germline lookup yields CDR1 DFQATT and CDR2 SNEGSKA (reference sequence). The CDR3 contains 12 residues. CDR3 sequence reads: CSAGQGKYDYTF. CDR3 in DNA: TGCAGTGCTGGGCAGGGGAAATATGACTACACCTTC.

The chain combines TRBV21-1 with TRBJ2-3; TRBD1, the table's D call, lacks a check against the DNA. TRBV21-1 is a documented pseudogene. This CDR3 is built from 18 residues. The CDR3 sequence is CASSKAFRELTSTDTQYF. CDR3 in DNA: TGTGCCAGCAGCAAAGCGTTCAGGGAATTAACAAGCACAGATACGCAGTATTTT.

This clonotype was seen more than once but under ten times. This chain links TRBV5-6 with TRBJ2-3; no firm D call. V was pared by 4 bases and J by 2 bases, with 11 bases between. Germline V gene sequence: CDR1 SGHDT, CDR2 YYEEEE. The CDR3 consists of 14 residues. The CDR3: CASSPKDSTDTQYF. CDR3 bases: TGTGCCAGCAGCCCGAAGGATTCCACAGATACGCAGTATTTT. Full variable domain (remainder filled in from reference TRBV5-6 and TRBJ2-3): DAGVTQSPTHLIKTRGQQVTLRCSPKSGHDTVSWYQQALGQGPQFIFQYYEEEERQRGNFPDRFSGHQFPNYSSELNVNALLLGDSALYLCASSPKDSTDTQYFGPGTRLTVL.

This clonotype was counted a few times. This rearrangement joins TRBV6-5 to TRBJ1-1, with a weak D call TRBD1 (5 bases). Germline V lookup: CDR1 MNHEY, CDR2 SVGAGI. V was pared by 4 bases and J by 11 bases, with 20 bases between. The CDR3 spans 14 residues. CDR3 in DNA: TGTGCCAGCAGTTTTTCTTGGGACCGGGGTAGGGCTTTCTTT. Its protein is CASSFSWDRGRAFF.

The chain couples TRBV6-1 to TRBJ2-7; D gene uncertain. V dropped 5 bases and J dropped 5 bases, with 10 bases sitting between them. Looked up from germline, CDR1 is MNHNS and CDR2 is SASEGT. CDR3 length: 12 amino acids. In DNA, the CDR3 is TGTGCCAGCAGTCTGTCCGTGGACGAGCAGTACTTC. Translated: CASSLSVDEQYF.

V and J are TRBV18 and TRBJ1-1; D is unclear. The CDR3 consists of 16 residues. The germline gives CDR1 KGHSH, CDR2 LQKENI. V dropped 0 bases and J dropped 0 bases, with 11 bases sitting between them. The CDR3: CASSPPTNTMNTEAFF. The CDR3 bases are TGTGCCAGCTCACCACCGACTAATACAATGAACACTGAAGCTTTCTTT.

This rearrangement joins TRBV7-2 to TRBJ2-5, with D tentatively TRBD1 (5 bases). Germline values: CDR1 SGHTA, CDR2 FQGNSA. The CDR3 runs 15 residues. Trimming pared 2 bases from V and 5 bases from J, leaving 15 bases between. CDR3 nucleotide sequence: TGTGCCAGCAGCTTACAGCAGGGCGCCAGGGAGACCCAGTACTTC. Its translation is CASSLQQGARETQYF.

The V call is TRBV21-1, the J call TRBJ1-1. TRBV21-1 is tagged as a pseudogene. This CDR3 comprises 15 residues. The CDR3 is CASSLGYNVNTEAFF. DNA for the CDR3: TGTGCCAGCAGTCTGGGGTACAACGTGAACACTGAAGCTTTCTTT.

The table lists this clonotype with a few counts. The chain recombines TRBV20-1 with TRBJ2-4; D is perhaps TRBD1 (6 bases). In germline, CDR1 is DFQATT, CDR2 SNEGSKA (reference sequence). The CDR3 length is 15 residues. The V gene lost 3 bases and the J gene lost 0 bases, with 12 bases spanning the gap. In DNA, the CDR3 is TGCAGTGCTAGTTCAGGGGTCGTAGCCAAAAACATTCAGTACTTC. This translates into CSASSGVVAKNIQYF.

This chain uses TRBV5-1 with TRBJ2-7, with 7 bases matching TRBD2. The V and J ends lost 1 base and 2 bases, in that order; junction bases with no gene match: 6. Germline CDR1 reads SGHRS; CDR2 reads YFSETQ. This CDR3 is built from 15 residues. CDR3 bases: TGCGCCAGCAGCTTGTCGGGACGGGGGGCCTACGAGCAGTACTTC. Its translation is CASSLSGRGAYEQYF.

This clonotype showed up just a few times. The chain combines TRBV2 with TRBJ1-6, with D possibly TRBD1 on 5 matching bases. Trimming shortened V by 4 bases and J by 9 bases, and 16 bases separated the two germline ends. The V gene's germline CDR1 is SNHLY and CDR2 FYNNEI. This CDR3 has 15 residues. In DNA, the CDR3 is TGTGCCAGCAGTGTGGGTAGGGGAAGCAGTTCACCCCTCCACTTT. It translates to CASSVGRGSSSPLHF.

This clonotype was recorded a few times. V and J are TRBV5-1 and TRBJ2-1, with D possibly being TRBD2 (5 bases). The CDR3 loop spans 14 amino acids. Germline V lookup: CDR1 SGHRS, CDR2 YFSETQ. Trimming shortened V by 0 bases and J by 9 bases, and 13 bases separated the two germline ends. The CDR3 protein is CASSLDPGRGEQFF. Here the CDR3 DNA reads TGCGCCAGCAGCTTGGATCCGGGTCGGGGTGAGCAGTTCTTC.

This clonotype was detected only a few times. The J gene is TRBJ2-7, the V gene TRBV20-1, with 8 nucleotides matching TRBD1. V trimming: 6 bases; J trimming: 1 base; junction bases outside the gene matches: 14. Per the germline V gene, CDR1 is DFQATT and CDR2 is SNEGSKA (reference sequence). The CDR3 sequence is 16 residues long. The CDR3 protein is CSALLRDRSLSYEQYF. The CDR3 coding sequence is TGCAGTGCCCTATTGCGGGACAGGAGCCTGTCCTACGAGCAGTACTTC.

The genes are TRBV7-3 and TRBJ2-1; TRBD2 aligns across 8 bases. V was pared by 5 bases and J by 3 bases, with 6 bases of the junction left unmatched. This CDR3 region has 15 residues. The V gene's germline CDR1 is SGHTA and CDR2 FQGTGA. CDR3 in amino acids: CASSALAGLYNEQFF. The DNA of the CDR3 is TGTGCCAGCAGCGCCCTAGCGGGTCTCTACAATGAGCAGTTCTTC.

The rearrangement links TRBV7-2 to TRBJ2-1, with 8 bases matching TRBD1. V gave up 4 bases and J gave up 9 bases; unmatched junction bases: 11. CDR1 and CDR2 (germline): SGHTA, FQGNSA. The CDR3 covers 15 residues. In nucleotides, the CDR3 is TGTGCCAGCAGCTACTGGGCGGACAGGGTCGCTGAGCAGTTCTTC. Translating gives CASSYWADRVAEQFF.

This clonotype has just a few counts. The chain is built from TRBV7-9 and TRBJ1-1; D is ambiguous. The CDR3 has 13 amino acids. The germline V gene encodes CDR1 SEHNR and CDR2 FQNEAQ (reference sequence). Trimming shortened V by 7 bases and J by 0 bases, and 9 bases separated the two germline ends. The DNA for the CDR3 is TGTGCCAGCACCTCCAGGCTGAACACTGAAGCTTTCTTT. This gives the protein CASTSRLNTEAFF.

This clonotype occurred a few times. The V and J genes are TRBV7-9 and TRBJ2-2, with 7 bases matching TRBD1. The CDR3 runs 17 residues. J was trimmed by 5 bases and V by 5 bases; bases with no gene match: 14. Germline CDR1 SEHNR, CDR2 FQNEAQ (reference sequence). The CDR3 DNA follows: TGTGCCAGCAGCCGACAGGGATCGGGCCACAGGACCGGGGAGCTGTTTTTT. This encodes CASSRQGSGHRTGELFF. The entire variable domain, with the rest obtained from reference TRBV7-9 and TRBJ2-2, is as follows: DTGVSQNPRHKITKRGQNVTFRCDPISEHNRLYWYRQTLGQGPEFLTYFQNEAQLEKSRLLSDRFSAERPKGSFSTLEIQRTEQGDSAMYLCASSRQGSGHRTGELFFGEGSRLTVL.

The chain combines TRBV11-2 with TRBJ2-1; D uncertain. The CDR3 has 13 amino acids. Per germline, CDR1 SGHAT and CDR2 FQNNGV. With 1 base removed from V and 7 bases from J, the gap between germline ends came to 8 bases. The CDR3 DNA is TGTGCCAGCAGCTTAGGTGGGATGAATGAGCAGTTCTTC. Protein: CASSLGGMNEQFF.

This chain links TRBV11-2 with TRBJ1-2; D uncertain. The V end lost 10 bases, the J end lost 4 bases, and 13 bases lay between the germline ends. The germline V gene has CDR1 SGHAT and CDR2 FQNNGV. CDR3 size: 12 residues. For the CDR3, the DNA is TGTGCCACCCGGAGGGAAGTCTATGGCTACACCTTC. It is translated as CATRREVYGYTF.

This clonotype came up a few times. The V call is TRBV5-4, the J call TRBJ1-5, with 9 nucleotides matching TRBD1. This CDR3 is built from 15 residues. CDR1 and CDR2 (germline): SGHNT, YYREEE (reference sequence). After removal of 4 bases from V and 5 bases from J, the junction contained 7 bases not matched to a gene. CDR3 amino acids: CASSMGGQGDQPQHF. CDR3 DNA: TGTGCCAGCAGCATGGGGGGACAGGGAGATCAGCCCCAGCATTTT.

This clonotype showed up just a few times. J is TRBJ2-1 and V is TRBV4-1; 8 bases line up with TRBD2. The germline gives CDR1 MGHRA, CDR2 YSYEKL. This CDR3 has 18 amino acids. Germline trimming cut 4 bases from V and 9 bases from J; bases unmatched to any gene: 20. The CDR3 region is CASSLKGHDRGGLAEQFF. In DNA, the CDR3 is TGCGCCAGCAGCCTAAAAGGGCATGATCGCGGGGGGTTGGCTGAGCAGTTCTTC.

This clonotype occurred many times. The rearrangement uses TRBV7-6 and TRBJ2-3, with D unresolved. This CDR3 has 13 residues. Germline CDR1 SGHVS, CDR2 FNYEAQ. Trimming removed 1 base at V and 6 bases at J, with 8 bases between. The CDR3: CASSLVFRDTQYF. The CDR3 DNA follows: TGTGCCAGCAGCTTAGTCTTCCGTGATACGCAGTATTTT.

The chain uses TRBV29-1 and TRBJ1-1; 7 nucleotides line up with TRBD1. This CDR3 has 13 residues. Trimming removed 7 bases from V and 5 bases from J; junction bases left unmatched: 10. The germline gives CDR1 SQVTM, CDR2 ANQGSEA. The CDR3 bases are TGCAGCGGCAGGGGGGGGTTAGTAACTGAAGCTTTCTTT. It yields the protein CSGRGGLVTEAFF.

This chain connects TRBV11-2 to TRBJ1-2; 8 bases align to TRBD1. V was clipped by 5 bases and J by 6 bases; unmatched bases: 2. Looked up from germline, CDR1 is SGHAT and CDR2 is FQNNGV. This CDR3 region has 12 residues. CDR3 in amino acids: CASSRTGNGYTF. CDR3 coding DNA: TGTGCCAGCAGCCGGACAGGGAATGGCTACACCTTC. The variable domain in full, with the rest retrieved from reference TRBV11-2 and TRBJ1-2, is EAGVAQSPRYKIIEKRQSVAFWCNPISGHATLYWYQQILGQGPKLLIQFQNNGVVDDSQLPKDRFSAERLKGVDSTLKIQPAKLEDSAVYLCASSRTGNGYTFGSGTRLTVV.

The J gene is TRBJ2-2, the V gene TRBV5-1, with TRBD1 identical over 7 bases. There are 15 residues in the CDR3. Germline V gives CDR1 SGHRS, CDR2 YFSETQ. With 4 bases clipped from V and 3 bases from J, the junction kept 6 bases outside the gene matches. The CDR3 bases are TGCGCCAGCAGCAGGTGGCAGGGGGACACCGGGGAGCTGTTTTTT. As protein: CASSRWQGDTGELFF. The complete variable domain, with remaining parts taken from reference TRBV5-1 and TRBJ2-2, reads KAGVTQTPRYLIKTRGQQVTLSCSPISGHRSVSWYQQTPGQGLQFLFEYFSETQRNKGNFPGRFSGRQFSNSRSEMNVSTLELGDSALYLCASSRWQGDTGELFFGEGSRLTVL.

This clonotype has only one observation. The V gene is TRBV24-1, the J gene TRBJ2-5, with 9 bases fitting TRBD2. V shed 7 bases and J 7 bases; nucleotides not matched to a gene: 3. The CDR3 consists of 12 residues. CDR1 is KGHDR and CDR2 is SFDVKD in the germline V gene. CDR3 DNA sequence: TGTGCCACCAGGGTGACTAGCGGGACCCAGTACTTC. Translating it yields CATRVTSGTQYF.

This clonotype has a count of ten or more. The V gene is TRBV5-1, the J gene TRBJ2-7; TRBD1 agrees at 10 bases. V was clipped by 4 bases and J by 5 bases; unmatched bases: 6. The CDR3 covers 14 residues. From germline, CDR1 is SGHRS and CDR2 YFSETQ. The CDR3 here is CASSLGTGADEQYF. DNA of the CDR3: TGCGCCAGCAGCCTTGGGACAGGGGCCGACGAGCAGTACTTC.

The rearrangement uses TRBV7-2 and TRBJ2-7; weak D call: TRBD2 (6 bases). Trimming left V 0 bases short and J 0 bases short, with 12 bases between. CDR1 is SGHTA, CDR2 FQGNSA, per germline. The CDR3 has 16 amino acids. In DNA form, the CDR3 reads TGTGCCAGCAGCTTAGCAGGCGGGATGAGCTCCTACGAGCAGTACTTC. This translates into CASSLAGGMSSYEQYF.

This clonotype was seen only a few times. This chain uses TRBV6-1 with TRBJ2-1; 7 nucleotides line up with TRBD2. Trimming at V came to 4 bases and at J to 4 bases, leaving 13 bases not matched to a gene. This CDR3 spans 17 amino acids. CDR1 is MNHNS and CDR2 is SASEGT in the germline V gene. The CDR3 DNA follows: TGTGCCAGCAGTGCCTCGGGAGGTAGCGAACTATACAATGAGCAGTTCTTC. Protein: CASSASGGSELYNEQFF.

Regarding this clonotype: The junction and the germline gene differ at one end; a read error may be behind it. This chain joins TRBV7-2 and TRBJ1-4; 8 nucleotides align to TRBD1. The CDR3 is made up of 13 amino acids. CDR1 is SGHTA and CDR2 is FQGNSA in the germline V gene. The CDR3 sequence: CASSFSQGEKLIF. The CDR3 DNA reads TGTGCCAGCAGCTTTTCACAGGGGGAAAAACTGATTTTT.

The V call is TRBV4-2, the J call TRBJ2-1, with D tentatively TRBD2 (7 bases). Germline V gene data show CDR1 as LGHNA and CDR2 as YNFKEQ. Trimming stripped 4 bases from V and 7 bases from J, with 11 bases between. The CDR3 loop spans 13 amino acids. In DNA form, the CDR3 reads TGTGCCAGCAGCCCTCGGGGGGCGAATGAGCAGTTCTTC. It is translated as CASSPRGANEQFF.